The entry that follows covers one T cell receptor (beta chain) sequence. Its antigen is as yet unknown. Other DNA sequences in this sample translate to the same CDR3. This record belongs to a study of shared clonotypes between healthy human individuals. About the research overall: Three plates were used per donor for CD4 naive, three for CD4 memory, two for CD8 naive and one for CD8 memory. Study outcomes and limitations: The rarefaction results pointed to incomplete sorted-subset sequencing despite large depth. Researchers sampled blood only, noting tissue repertoires likely differ.

Trimming left V 1 base short and J 3 bases short, with 5 bases between. The V gene's germline CDR1 is SGHDT and CDR2 YYEEEE. The CDR3 runs 12 residues. CD45RO negativity and positive selection for CCR7 defined naive CD8 cells, a population that excluded terminally differentiated effector memory CD45RA+ cells. TCRdb keeps only in-frame clones here, not all; method: immunoSEQ multiplex PCR. The top ten clones hold about 1.7% of a sample with more than 2 million clones, approximately 92% of them seen once. The receptor was derived from a man aged 18 to 29 in good health. Some clones in this sample may be carry-over from other donors' samples. Specimen: naive CD8+ T cells from PBMCs. This sequence joins TRBV5-6 and TRBJ2-7; D unresolved. CDR3 bases: TGTGCCAGCAGCTTGTGGGACTACGAGCAGTACTTC. The encoded protein is CASSLWDYEQYF.